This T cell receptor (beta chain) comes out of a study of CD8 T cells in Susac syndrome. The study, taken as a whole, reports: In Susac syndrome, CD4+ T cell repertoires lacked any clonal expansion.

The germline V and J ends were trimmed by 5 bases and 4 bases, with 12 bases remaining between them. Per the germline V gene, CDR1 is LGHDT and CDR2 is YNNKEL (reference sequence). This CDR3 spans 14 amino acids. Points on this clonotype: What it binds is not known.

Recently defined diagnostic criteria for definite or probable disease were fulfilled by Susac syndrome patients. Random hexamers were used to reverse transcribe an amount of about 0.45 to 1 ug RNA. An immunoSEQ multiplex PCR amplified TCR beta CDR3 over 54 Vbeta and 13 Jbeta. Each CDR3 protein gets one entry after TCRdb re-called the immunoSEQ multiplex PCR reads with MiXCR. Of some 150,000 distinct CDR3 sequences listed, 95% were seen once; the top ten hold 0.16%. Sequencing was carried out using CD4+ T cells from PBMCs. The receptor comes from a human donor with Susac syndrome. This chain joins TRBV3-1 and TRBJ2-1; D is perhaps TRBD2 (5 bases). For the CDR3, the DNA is TGTGCCAGCAGCGTCCGCGGCGGGTACAATGAGCAGTTCTTC. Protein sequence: CASSVRGGYNEQFF.